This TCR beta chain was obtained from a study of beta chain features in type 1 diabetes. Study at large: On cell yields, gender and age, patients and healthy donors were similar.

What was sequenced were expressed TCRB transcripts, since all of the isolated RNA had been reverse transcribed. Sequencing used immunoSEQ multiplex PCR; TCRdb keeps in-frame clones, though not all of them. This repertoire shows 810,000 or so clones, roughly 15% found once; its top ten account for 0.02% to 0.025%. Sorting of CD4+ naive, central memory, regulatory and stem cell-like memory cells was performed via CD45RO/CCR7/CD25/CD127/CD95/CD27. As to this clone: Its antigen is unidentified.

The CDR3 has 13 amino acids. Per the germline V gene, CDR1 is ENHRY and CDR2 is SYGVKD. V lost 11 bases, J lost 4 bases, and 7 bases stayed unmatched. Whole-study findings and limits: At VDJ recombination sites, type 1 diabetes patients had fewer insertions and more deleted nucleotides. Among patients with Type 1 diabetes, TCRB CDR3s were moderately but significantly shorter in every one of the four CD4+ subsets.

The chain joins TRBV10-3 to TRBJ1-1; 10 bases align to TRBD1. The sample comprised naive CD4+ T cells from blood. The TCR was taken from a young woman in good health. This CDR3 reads CASGTGEFTEAFF. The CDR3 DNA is TGTGCCTCAGGGACAGGGGAGTTCACTGAAGCTTTCTTT.